The T cell receptor (beta chain) described here comes from a study of CD8+CD57+ T cells in acquired aplastic anemia. Genomic DNA constituted the template upon which TCR beta VDJ and CDR3 profiling was performed. TCRdb reprocessed the reads via MiXCR and lists one record per CDR3 protein. The repertoire holds about 120,000 distinct CDR3 sequences, under 60% seen once, with roughly 28% in the top ten. Patients sequenced had flow cytometry evidence of CD8+CD57+ cell expansion. This CDR3 comprises 12 residues. V was clipped by 5 bases and J by 5 bases, with 9 bases between them. The TCR originated in a human donor with aplastic anemia. Sequences were obtained from sorted CD4+, CD8+, or CD8+CD57+ T cells (not recorded which) from PBMCs. This chain connects TRBV12-3 or TRBV12-4 to TRBJ1-1; D call uncertain. CDR3 sequence: CASSVEWTEAFF. As DNA, the CDR3 is TGTGCCAGCAGTGTGGAGTGGACTGAAGCTTTCTTT.